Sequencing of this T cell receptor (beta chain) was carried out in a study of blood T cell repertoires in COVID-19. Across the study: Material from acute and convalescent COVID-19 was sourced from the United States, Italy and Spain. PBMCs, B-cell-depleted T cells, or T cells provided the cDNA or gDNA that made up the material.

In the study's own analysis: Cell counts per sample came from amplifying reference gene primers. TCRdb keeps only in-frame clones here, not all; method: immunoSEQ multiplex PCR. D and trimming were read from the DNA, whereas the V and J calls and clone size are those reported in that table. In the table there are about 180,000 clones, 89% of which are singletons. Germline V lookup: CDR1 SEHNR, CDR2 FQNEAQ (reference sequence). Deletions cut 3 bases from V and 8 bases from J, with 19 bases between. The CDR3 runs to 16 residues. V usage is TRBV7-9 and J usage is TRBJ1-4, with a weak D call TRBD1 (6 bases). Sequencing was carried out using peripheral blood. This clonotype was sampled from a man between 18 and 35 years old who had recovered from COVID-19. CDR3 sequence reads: CASSLTFTGKVEKLFF. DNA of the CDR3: TGTGCCAGCAGCTTGACTTTTACAGGGAAGGTAGAAAAACTGTTTTTT.